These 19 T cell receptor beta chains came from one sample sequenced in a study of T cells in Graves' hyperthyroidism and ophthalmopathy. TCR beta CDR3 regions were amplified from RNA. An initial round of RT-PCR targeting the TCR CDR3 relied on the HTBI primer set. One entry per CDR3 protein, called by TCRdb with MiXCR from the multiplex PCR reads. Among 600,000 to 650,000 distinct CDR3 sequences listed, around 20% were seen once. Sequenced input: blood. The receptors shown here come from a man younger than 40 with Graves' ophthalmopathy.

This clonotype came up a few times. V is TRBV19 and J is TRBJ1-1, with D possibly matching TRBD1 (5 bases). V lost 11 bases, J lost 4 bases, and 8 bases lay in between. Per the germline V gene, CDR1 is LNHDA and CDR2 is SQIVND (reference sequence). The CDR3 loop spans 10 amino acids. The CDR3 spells CAGRVTEAFF. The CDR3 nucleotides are TGTGCCGGCAGGGTCACTGAAGCTTTCTTT.

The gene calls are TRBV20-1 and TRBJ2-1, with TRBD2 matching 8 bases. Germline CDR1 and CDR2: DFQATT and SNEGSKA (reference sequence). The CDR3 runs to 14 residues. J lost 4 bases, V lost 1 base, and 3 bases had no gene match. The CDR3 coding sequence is TGCAGTGCTAGAGTACTAGCGGTTTACAATGAGCAGTTCTTC. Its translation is CSARVLAVYNEQFF.

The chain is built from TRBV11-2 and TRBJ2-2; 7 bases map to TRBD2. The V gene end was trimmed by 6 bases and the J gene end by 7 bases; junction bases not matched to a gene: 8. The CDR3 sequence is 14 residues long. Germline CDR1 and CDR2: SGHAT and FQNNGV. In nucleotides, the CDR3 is TGTGCCAGCAGGGTGAGGGAGGGCCTCGGGGAGCTGTTTTTT. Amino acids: CASRVREGLGELFF.

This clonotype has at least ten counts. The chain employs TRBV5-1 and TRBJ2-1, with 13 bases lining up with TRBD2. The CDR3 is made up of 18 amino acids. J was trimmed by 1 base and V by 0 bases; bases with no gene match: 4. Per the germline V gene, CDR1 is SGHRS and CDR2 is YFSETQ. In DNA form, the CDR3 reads TGCGCCAGCAGCTTGGGGACTAGCGGGAGAGGATCCTACAATGAGCAGTTCTTC. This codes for CASSLGTSGRGSYNEQFF.

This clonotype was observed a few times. The CDR3 spells CASTPNGGTTPTTTGELFF. Written as DNA, the CDR3 is TGTGCCAGCACCCCGAACGGCGGGACTACGCCGACAACCACCGGGGAGCTGTTTTTT. V usage is TRBV7-9 and J usage is TRBJ2-2; 7 nucleotides match TRBD2. Germline lookup yields CDR1 SEHNR and CDR2 FQNEAQ (reference sequence). J lost 4 bases, V lost 7 bases, and 21 bases had no gene match. The CDR3 covers 19 residues.

The CDR3 DNA sequence: TGTGCCAGCACCGAACCCAACAACTACGAGCAGTACTTC. This codes for CASTEPNNYEQYF. The gene calls are TRBV5-8 and TRBJ2-7; D not certain. V was trimmed by 6 bases and J by 3 bases, leaving 13 bases between them. There are 13 residues in the CDR3. Germline V gene sequence: CDR1 SGHTS, CDR2 YDEGEE.

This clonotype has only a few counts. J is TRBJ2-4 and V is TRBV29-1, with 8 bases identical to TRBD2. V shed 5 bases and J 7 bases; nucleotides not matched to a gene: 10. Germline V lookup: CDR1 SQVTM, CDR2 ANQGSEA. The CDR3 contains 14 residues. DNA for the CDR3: TGCAGCGTTCGGGGGGGGCTATCGGGGAACATTCAGTACTTC. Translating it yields CSVRGGLSGNIQYF.

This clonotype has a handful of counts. CDR3 region: CASSSTQGSSYEQYF. The DNA for the CDR3 is TGTGCCAGCAGTTCTACCCAAGGGAGCTCCTACGAGCAGTACTTC. The rearrangement uses TRBV6-5 and TRBJ2-7, with a possible D match to TRBD2 (5 bases). The germline gives CDR1 MNHEY, CDR2 SVGAGI. V lost 4 bases and J lost 0, with 13 bases in between. The CDR3 totals 15 residues.

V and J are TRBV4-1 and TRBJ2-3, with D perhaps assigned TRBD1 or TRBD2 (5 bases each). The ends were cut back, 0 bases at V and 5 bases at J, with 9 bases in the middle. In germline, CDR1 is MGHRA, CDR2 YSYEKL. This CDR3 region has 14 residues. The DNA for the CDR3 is TGCGCCAGCAGCCAAGATTGGGGGAGAGATACGCAGTATTTT. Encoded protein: CASSQDWGRDTQYF.

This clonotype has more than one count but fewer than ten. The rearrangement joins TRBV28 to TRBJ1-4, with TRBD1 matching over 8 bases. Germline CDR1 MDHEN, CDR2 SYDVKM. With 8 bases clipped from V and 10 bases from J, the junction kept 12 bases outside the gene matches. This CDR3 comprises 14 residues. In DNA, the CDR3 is TGTGCCAGCGGCCCGGACAGGGACAACTTAAAACTGTTTTTT. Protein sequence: CASGPDRDNLKLFF.

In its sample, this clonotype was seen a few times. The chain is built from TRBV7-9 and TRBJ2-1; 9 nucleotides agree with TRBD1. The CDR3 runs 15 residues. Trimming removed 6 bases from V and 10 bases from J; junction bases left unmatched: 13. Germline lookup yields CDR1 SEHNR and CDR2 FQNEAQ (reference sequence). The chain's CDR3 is CASSRWGQGQEEQFF. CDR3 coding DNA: TGTGCCAGCAGTCGGTGGGGACAGGGACAAGAAGAGCAGTTCTTC. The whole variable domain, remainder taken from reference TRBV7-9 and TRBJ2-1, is DTGVSQNPRHKITKRGQNVTFRCDPISEHNRLYWYRQTLGQGPEFLTYFQNEAQLEKSRLLSDRFSAERPKGSFSTLEIQRTEQGDSAMYLCASSRWGQGQEEQFFGPGTRLTVL.

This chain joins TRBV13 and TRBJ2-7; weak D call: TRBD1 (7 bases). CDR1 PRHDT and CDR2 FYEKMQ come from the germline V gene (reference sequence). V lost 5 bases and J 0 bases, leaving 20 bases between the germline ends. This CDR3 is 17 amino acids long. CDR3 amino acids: CASSLSGLRDSSYEQYF. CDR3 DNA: TGTGCCAGCAGCCTCTCCGGCTTGCGGGACAGCTCCTACGAGCAGTACTTC.

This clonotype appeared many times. The CDR3 is CASSVGLRGSFYEQYF. For the CDR3, the DNA is TGTGCCAGCAGCGTGGGCCTCAGGGGTTCATTCTACGAGCAGTACTTC. This chain joins TRBV11-2 and TRBJ2-7; D may be TRBD1 (6 bases). The CDR3 is 16 residues long. Germline V gene lookup returns CDR1 SGHAT and CDR2 FQNNGV. V lost 5 bases and J 3 bases, leaving 20 bases between the germline ends.

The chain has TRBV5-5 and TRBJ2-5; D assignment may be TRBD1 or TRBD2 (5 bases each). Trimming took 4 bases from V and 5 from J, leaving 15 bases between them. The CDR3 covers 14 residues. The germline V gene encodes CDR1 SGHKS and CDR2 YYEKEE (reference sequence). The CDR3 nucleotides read TGTGCCAGCAGCCCCGGGACCCTCATCGAGACCCAGTACTTC. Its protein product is CASSPGTLIETQYF.

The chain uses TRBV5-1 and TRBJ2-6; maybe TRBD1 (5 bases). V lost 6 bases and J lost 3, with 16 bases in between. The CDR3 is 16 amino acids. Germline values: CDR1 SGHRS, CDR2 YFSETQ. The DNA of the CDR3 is TGCGCCAGCACCCCGGCCCAGGGTGGTGGGGCCAACGTCCTGACTTTC. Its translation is CASTPAQGGGANVLTF.

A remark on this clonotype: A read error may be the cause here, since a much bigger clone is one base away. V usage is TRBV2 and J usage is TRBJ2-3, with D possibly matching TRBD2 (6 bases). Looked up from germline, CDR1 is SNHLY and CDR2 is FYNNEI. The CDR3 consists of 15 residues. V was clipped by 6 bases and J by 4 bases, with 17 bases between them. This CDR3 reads CASRRLGGGADTQYF. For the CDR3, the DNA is TGTGCCAGCAGACGACTAGGCGGAGGCGCAGATACGCAGTATTTT.

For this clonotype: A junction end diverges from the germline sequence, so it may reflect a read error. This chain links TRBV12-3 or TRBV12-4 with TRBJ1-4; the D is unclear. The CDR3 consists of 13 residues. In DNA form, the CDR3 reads TGTGCCAGCAGTTGGGCGGGAAATGAAAAACCGTTTTTT. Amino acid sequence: CASSWAGNEKPFF.

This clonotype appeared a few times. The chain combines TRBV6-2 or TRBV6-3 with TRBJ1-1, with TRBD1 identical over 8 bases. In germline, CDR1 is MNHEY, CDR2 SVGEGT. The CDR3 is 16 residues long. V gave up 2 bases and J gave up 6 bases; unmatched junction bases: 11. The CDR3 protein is CASSYNGDRGEAEAFF. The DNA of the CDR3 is TGTGCCAGCAGTTACAACGGTGACAGGGGCGAGGCTGAAGCTTTCTTT.

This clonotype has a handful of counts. CDR3 residues: CASSSYIQSANYGYTF. The CDR3 nucleotides read TGTGCCAGCAGTTCGTATATACAGAGCGCTAACTATGGCTACACCTTC. The rearrangement joins TRBV12-3 or TRBV12-4 to TRBJ1-2; no firm D call. Trimming shortened V by 4 bases and J by 0 bases, and 15 bases separated the two germline ends. The CDR3 consists of 16 residues.